A selection of T cell receptor beta chains follows, all from one sample in a study of blood T cell repertoires in COVID-19. Clones were read by immunoSEQ multiplex PCR, and TCRdb kept only the in-frame ones, dropping some. The repertoire holds roughly 60,000 clones, with 87% as singletons. Sample: peripheral blood. These TCRs come from a human donor with acute or convalescent COVID-19. The donor label of this sample is uncertain. The CDR3 runs from the conserved cysteine through the conserved F or W. The D gene is left open where the match is weak. Some rows mark clone size as missing; the rest say once, few, many or name a class of expanded clone.

>TRBJ1-1|.|TRBV7-9|14|.
TGTGCCAGCGGCAAGGAGGTTGGGAACACTGAAGCTTTCTTT
CASGKEVGNTEAFF
>TRBJ2-3|TRBD2|TRBV5-1|18|.
TGCGCCAGCAGCTTGGAGATAGGCGGGAGTTCTGGAACAGATACGCAGTATTTT
CASSLEIGGSSGTDTQYF
>TRBJ2-1|.|TRBV10-1|16|.
TGCGCCAGCAGTCACAGGGGGGGGAGTTCCTACAATGAGCAGTTCTTC
CASSHRGGSSYNEQFF
>TRBJ2-1|.|TRBV7-9|14|.
TGTGCCAGCAGCTTAGGAGGGTCGAAAAATGAGCAGTTCTTC
CASSLGGSKNEQFF
>TRBJ2-7|TRBD2|TRBV5-6|15|once
TGTGCCAGCAGCCCGCTAGCGGGAGGGCCGTACGAGCAGTACTTC
CASSPLAGGPYEQYF
>TRBJ2-1|TRBD2|TRBV28|15|.
TGTGCCAGCGGCGAACTAGCGGGGGGGCCGGGTGAGCAGTTCTTC
CASGELAGGPGEQFF
>TRBJ2-1|TRBD2|TRBV7-3|15|once
TGTGCCAGCAGCCTGACTAGCGGGACCAACAATGAGCAGTTCTTC
CASSLTSGTNNEQFF
>TRBJ2-4|TRBD1|TRBV11-1|16|.
TGTGCCAGCAGTTCCGGGACAGGACTAGCCAAAAACATTCAGTACTTC
CASSSGTGLAKNIQYF
>TRBJ2-1|TRBD2|TRBV7-2|14|.
TGTGCCAGCAGCTTGAGAGCGGGAGTCAATGAGCAGTTCTTC
CASSLRAGVNEQFF
>TRBJ2-2|TRBD2|TRBV7-6|16|.
TGTGCCAGCAGCTCCTTAGCGGGGGGGAACACCGGGGAGCTGTTTTTT
CASSSLAGGNTGELFF
>TRBJ1-5|.|TRBV3-1/TRBV3-2|17|.
TGTGCCAGCAGCCAAGGGGCAGGAACTTATAGCAATCAGCCCCAGCATTTT
CASSQGAGTYSNQPQHF
>TRBJ1-4|TRBD1|TRBV5-1|14|.
TGCGCCAGCAGCTTGACAGGGGGGAAGGAAAAACTGTTTTTT
CASSLTGGKEKLFF
>TRBJ2-1|TRBD2|TRBV6-5|15|once
TGTGCCAGCAGTTACTCGACTAGCGGGGGGGATGAGCAGTTCTTC
CASSYSTSGGDEQFF
>TRBJ2-1|TRBD2|TRBV5-6|17|.
TGTGCCAGCAGCTGGGGGACGGGGCGGGAGAGTTCCGGTGAGCAGTTCTTC
CASSWGTGRESSGEQFF
>TRBJ1-6|.|TRBV19|15|once
TGTGCCAGTAGAGGCGGCAGGGACTATAATTCACCCCTCCACTTT
CASRGGRDYNSPLHF
>TRBJ1-5|.|TRBV15|15|.
TGTGCCACCAGCAGACCTAGATTCGACGGTCAGCCCCAGCATTTT
CATSRPRFDGQPQHF
>TRBJ1-3|.|TRBV24-1|13|.
TGTGCCACCAGTGATTACAGTGGAAACACCATATATTTT
CATSDYSGNTIYF
>TRBJ1-5|.|TRBV2|15|.
TGTGCCAGCAGTGAAGCCAGGGCTATCAACGAGCCCCAGCATTTT
CASSEARAINEPQHF
>TRBJ2-1|TRBD1|TRBV6-1|16|once
TGTGCCAGCAGTGAAGACCTCCGGGACAGGGTTCCTGAGCAGTTCTTC
CASSEDLRDRVPEQFF
>TRBJ2-3|.|TRBV7-2|13|.
TGTGCCAGCAGCTTAGGGGGGGCAGATACGCAGTATTTT
CASSLGGADTQYF
>TRBJ2-1|TRBD2|TRBV5-1|20|.
TGCGCCAGCAGCTTACGCGGACTAGCGGGAGTGTACCCTACCTACAATGAGCAGTTCTTC
CASSLRGLAGVYPTYNEQFF
>TRBJ1-6|TRBD1|TRBV5-1|15|.
TGCGCCAGCAGCGCCACCGACAGGGTCGCTTCACCCCTCCACTTT
CASSATDRVASPLHF
>TRBJ2-5|TRBD2|TRBV7-7|16|.
TGTGCTAGCAGCCCCCGTCGGACTAGCGGGAGTGAGACCCAGTACTTC
CASSPRRTSGSETQYF
>TRBJ2-2|.|TRBV10-1|15|.
TGCGCCAGCAGTCTTGAGGGAGCAAGGGCCGGGGAGCTGTTTTTT
CASSLEGARAGELFF
>TRBJ1-4|.|TRBV7-9|11|.
TGTGCCAGCAGCGCCTCGGGGGAACTGTTTTTT
CASSASGELFF
>TRBJ2-1|TRBD2|TRBV7-2|15|.
TGTGCCAGCAGCCCCCAGGGACTAGCCTTTGATGAGCAGTTCTTC
CASSPQGLAFDEQFF
>TRBJ2-6|.|TRBV19|16|.
TGTGCCAGTAGTTCACGACGGGACTCCGGGGCCAACGTCCTGACTTTC
CASSSRRDSGANVLTF
>TRBJ2-1|TRBD2|TRBV5-1|16|.
TGCGCCAGCAGCTTGGCAGCGGGGGAACACTACAATGAGCAGTTCTTC
CASSLAAGEHYNEQFF
>TRBJ2-7|TRBD1|TRBV7-3|14|.
TGTGCCAGCACCACCAGACAGGGGCCTGACGAGCAGTACTTC
CASTTRQGPDEQYF
>TRBJ2-6|TRBD1|TRBV28|15|.
TGTGCCAGCAGGACCCAGGGGGCTGGGGCCAACGTCCTGACTTTC
CASRTQGAGANVLTF
>TRBJ1-2|.|TRBV3-1/TRBV3-2|12|.
TGTGCCAGCAATTTGGGCCTTCGGGGCTACACCTTC
CASNLGLRGYTF
>TRBJ1-1|TRBD1|TRBV6-5|14|few
TGTGCCAGCAGTTCCTCGGACAGGGACAGTGAAGCTTTCTTT
CASSSSDRDSEAFF
>TRBJ2-3|TRBD1|TRBV2|14|.
TGTGCCAGCAGCGCCGACAGGGGCACAGATACGCAGTATTTT
CASSADRGTDTQYF
>TRBJ1-5|TRBD1|TRBV18|15|.
TGTGCCAGCTCTCCGGACAGGGCTTACAATCAGCCCCAGCATTTT
CASSPDRAYNQPQHF
>TRBJ2-2|TRBD1|TRBV5-4|16|.
TGTGCCAGCAGCCATACCGGGACAGGGAGGACCGGGGAGCTGTTTTTT
CASSHTGTGRTGELFF
>TRBJ2-5|.|TRBV23-1|15|once
TGCGCCAGCAGTCACGAGGCCAGGGTTTGGGAGACCCAGTACTTC
CASSHEARVWETQYF
>TRBJ1-2|.|TRBV11-3|12|few
TGTGCCAGCAGCTTCAGGGGAGATGGCTACACCTTC
CASSFRGDGYTF
>TRBJ2-1|.|TRBV12-1|16|.
TGTGCCAGCAGCCTTAAGACTAGCGGGAGGGGCAATGAGCAGTTCTTC
CASSLKTSGRGNEQFF
>TRBJ1-1|.|TRBV11-3|15|.
TGTGCCAGCAGCGGTCCAGGGGTAGTCCCCACTGAAGCTTTCTTT
CASSGPGVVPTEAFF
>TRBJ1-2|TRBD1|TRBV28|13|.
TGTGCCAGCAGGGGGACAGGGGATATAGGCTACACCTTC
CASRGTGDIGYTF
>TRBJ2-2|.|TRBV24-1|15|.
TGTGCCACCAGTGATCCAAGGACAGACACCGGGGAGCTGTTTTTT
CATSDPRTDTGELFF
>TRBJ2-5|TRBD2|TRBV19|13|.
TGTGCCAGTAGTATCGGCGGGGGGGAGACCCAGTACTTC
CASSIGGGETQYF
>TRBJ2-7|TRBD1|TRBV6-5|15|.
TGTGCCAGCAGTCCGCGACAGGGGGCGGCCTACGAGCAGTACTTC
CASSPRQGAAYEQYF
>TRBJ2-5|TRBD2|TRBV7-7|15|.
TGTGCTAGCAGCTTCGGGACTAGCGGGAGTGTGACCCAGTACTTC
CASSFGTSGSVTQYF
>TRBJ2-5|.|TRBV29-1|12|once
TGCAGCGTTGGAAGCGGCCAAGAGACCCAGTACTTC
CSVGSGQETQYF
>TRBJ1-1|.|TRBV11-3|17|.
TGTGCCAGCAGCCCGCCCGGAGGAGGGTTGGTGAGCACTGAAGCTTTCTTT
CASSPPGGGLVSTEAFF
>TRBJ2-1|.|TRBV10-2|12|.
TGCGCCAGCAGTGAGATAGTTGGTGAGCAGTTCTTC
CASSEIVGEQFF
>TRBJ1-2|.|TRBV5-8|14|.
TGTGCCAGCAGACCTGACAGGAACGACTATGGCTACACCTTC
CASRPDRNDYGYTF
>TRBJ1-5|.|TRBV29-1|13|.
TGCAGCGTGAGTGCGGGGGGACCCCAGCCCCAGCATTTT
CSVSAGGPQPQHF
>TRBJ2-4|.|TRBV19|15|.
TGTGCCAGTAGTATCACCGGGACAACCAAAAACATTCAGTACTTC
CASSITGTTKNIQYF
>TRBJ1-2|.|TRBV5-1|14|once
TGCGCCAGCAGCTTGGTTCAGGGTAGGGATGGCTACACCTTC
CASSLVQGRDGYTF
>TRBJ2-3|.|TRBV7-8|13|.
TGTGCCAGCAGCTCGTCTAGGTTGGATACGCAGTATTTT
CASSSSRLDTQYF
>TRBJ2-1|.|TRBV28|14|few
TGTGCCAGCAGTCAGGGGTTAGAGTACAATGAGCAGTTCTTC
CASSQGLEYNEQFF
>TRBJ1-4|TRBD1|TRBV29-1|12|.
TGCAGCGTCCAGGGGGCGCGGGAAAAACTGTTTTTT
CSVQGAREKLFF
>TRBJ2-5|.|TRBV7-9|11|.
TGTGCCAGCAGCACCAGAGGAGGCCACCACTTC
CASSTRGGHHF
>TRBJ2-1|TRBD2|TRBV5-4|16|.
TGTGCCAGCAGCCCACCGCCTAGCGGTTCCGGTAATGAGCAGTTCTTC
CASSPPPSGSGNEQFF
>TRBJ1-1|TRBD1|TRBV3-1/TRBV3-2|13|.
TGTGCCAGCAGTCAAGGACAGGGGGCGGAAGCTTTCTTT
CASSQGQGAEAFF
>TRBJ2-2|.|TRBV19|14|.
TGTGCCACCGGCGGGATAACGAACACCGGGGAGCTGTTTTTT
CATGGITNTGELFF
>TRBJ2-5|.|TRBV5-4|15|.
TGTGCCAGCAGCTCGCAAGGACTACCGGGGGAGACCCAGTACTTC
CASSSQGLPGETQYF
>TRBJ2-4|.|TRBV24-1|11|.
TGTGCCACCAAGGAGGGAAACATTCAGTACTTC
CATKEGNIQYF